The 3 T cell receptor beta chains listed next were all sequenced from one sample in a study of identical twins. Via MiXCR, TCRdb re-called the 5' RACE reads, giving one row per CDR3 protein. The sample contains 1.5 million to 2 million distinct CDR3 sequences, about 32% of which appear only once. Sequencing was done on a sample of cord blood. These receptors all stem from a newborn girl in good health.

This clonotype appeared a few times. The V call is TRBV25-1, the J call TRBJ2-3, with 10 bases matching TRBD2. J lost 4 bases, V lost 8 bases, and 9 bases had no gene match. CDR1 is MGHDK, CDR2 SYGVNS, per germline. The CDR3 is 15 amino acids. CDR3 nucleotides: TGTGCCAGCGGAGTAGCGGGGGGTGTGGCAGATACGCAGTATTTT. Protein sequence: CASGVAGGVADTQYF. The entire variable domain, with the rest obtained from reference TRBV25-1 and TRBJ2-3, is as follows: EADIYQTPRYLVIGTGKKITLECSQTMGHDKMYWYQQDPGMELHLIHYSYGVNSTEKGDLSSESTVSRIRTEHFPLTLESARPSHTSQYLCASGVAGGVADTQYFGPGTRLTVL.

This clonotype was seen only a few times. The chain links TRBV18 to TRBJ2-4; D gene unclear. This CDR3 has 14 amino acids. The germline gives CDR1 KGHSH, CDR2 LQKENI. V was shortened by 3 bases and J by 2 bases, with 8 bases between the two germline ends. CDR3 sequence (DNA): TGTGCCAGCTCACCTAAGGCCTCCAAAAACATTCAGTACTTC. This codes for CASSPKASKNIQYF.

The chain uses TRBV7-2 and TRBJ2-3; D unresolved. V shed 8 bases and J shed 3 bases, with 6 bases lying between them. The CDR3 extends over 11 amino acids. Germline V CDR1 and CDR2: SGHTA, FQGNSA. The CDR3 here is CASLLTDTQYF. CDR3 nucleotides: TGTGCCAGCCTATTGACAGATACGCAGTATTTT.